The source of this T cell receptor beta chain is a study of T-cell reconstitution after alpha-beta-depleted transplantation in children (dated by TCRdb to about 2016). As for the study more broadly: T-cell immune reconstitution after TCRalphabeta/CD19-depleted allogeneic hematopoietic cell transplantation in children was quantitatively tracked in the study by means of TCR repertoire profiling.

Turning to this clonotype: Its binding antigen is unknown. One base away there is no much larger clone; base qualities are not given.

Library construction relied on PCR. The sequencing machine was an Illumina HiSeq 2500. To normalize quantification of the TCRbeta repertoire, the TCR libraries were built with molecular barcoding that relied on unique molecular identifiers. The public reads were run again by TCRdb, first through fastp at Q25 and then through MiXCR, and only productive beta chains were kept. Rows merge per CDR3 protein into single entries with the most common DNA and genes. The sample yields about 500,000 distinct CDR3 sequences; roughly 33% were counted once. The biggest ten clones account for approximately 2.3% of the sample. This sample comprised PBMCs from the stem cell graft donor, obtained from the stem cell graft. This clonotype originated in a human donor who donated a stem cell graft to a child with aplastic anemia.

The sequenced DNA: TGTGCCAGCAGTCCAAGGGAAAAACGGCCCCAGCATTTT. This encodes CASSPREKRPQHF. The sequence is built from TRBV12-3 or TRBV12-4 and TRBJ1-5, with the identity of the D gene unclear. V is cut by 5 bases and J by 9 bases, and the space between the germline ends is 14 bases. Reading from cysteine to phenylalanine, the CDR3 counts 13 amino acids. This entry keeps only the CDR3 DNA: 39 bases, framed from base 1.